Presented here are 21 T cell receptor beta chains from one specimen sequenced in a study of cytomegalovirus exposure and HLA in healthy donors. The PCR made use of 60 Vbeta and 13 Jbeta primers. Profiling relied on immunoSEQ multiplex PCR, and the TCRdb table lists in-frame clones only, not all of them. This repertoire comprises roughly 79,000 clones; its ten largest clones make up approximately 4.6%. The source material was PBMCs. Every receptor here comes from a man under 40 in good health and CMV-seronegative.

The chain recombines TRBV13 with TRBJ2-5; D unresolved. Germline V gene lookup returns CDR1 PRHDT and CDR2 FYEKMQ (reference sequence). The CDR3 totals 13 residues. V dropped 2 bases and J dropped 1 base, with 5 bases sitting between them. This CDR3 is CASSLPSQETQYF. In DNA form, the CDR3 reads TGTGCCAGCAGCTTACCCAGCCAAGAGACCCAGTACTTC.

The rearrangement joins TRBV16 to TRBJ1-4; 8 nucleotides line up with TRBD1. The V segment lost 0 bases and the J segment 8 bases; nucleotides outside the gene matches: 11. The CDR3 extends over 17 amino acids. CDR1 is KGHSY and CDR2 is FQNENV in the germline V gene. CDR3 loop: CASSQSPGRQGKEKLFF. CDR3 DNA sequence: TGTGCCAGCAGCCAATCCCCGGGAAGACAGGGGAAAGAAAAACTGTTTTTT.

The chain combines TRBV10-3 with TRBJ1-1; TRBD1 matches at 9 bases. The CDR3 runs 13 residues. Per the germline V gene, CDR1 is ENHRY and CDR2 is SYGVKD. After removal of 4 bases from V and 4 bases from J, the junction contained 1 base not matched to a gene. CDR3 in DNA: TGTGCCATCAGTGGACAGGGGGGCACTGAAGCTTTCTTT. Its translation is CAISGQGGTEAFF.

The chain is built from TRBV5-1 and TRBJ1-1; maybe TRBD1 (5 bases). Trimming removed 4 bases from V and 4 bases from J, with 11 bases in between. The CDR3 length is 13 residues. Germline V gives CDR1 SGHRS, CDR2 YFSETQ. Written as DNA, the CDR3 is TGCGCCAGCAGCGAGATGGGGGGCACTGAAGCTTTCTTT. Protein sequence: CASSEMGGTEAFF.

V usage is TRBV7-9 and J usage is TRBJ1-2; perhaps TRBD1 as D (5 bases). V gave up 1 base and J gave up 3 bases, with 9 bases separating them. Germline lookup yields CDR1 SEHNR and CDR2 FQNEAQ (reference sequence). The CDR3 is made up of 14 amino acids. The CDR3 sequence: CASSLGRGHYGYTF. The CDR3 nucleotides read TGTGCCAGCAGCTTAGGAAGGGGTCACTATGGCTACACCTTC.

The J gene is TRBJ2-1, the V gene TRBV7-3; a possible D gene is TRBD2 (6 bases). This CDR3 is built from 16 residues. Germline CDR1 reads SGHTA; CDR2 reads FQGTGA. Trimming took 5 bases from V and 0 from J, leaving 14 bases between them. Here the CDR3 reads CASSTHGGSSYNEQFF. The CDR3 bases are TGTGCCAGCAGCACCCACGGGGGAAGCTCCTACAATGAGCAGTTCTTC.

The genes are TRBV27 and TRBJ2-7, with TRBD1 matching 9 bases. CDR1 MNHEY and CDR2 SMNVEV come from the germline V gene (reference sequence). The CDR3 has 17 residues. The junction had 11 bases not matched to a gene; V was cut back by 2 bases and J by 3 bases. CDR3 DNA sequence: TGTGCCAGCAGTTTAGGTGGTGGTAGGGGACAGGGCTACGAGCAGTACTTC. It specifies CASSLGGGRGQGYEQYF.

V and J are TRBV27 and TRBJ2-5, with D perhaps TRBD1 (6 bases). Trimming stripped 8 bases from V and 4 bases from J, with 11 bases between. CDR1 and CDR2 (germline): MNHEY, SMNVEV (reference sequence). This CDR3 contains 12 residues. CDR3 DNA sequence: TGTGCCAGCGGGGGCGGAGGAGAGACCCAGTACTTC. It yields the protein CASGGGGETQYF.

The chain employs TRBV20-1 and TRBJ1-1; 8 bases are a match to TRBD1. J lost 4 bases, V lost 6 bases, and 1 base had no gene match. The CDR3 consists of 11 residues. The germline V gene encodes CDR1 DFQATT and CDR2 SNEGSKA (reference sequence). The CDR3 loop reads CSADRATEAFF. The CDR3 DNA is TGCAGTGCGGACAGGGCCACTGAAGCTTTCTTT.

The CDR3 bases are TGTGCCAGCAGCTGGGGGGTGGGTCAGCCCCAGCATTTT. Translated, it gives CASSWGVGQPQHF. The chain recombines TRBV9 with TRBJ1-5; TRBD1 might be the D (5 bases). The CDR3 is made up of 13 amino acids. V lost 4 bases and J 6 bases, leaving 11 bases between the germline ends. CDR1 and CDR2 from the germline V gene are SGDLS and YYNGEE. Looking up the rest from reference TRBV9 and TRBJ1-5 gives the full variable domain: DSGVTQTPKHLITATGQRVTLRCSPRSGDLSVYWYQQSLDQGLQFLIQYYNGEERAKGNILERFSAQQFPDLHSELNLSSLELGDSALYFCASSWGVGQPQHFGDGTRLSIL.

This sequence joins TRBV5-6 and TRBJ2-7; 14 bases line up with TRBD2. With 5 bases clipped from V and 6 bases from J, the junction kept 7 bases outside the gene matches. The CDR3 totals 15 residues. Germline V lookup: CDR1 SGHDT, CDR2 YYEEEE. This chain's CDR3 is CASRRLAGGPVEQYF. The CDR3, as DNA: TGTGCCAGCAGAAGACTAGCGGGGGGGCCGGTCGAGCAGTACTTC. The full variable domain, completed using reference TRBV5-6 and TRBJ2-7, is DAGVTQSPTHLIKTRGQQVTLRCSPKSGHDTVSWYQQALGQGPQFIFQYYEEEERQRGNFPDRFSGHQFPNYSSELNVNALLLGDSALYLCASRRLAGGPVEQYFGPGTRLTVT.

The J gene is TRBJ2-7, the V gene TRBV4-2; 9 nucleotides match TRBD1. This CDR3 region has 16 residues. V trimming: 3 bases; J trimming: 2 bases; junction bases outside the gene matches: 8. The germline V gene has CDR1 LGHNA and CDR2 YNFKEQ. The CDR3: CASSHEPGQGTYEQYF. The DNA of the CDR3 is TGTGCCAGCAGCCACGAGCCGGGACAGGGCACCTACGAGCAGTACTTC.

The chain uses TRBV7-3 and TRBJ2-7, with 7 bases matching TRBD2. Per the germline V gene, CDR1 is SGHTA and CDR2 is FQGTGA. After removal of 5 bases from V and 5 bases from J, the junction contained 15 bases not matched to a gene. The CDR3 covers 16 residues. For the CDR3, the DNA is TGTGCCAGCAGCCCAGTTAGCACGGGAGGTACCAACGAGCAGTACTTC. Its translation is CASSPVSTGGTNEQYF. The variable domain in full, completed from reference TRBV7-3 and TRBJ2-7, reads GAGVSQTPSNKVTEKGKYVELRCDPISGHTALYWYRQSLGQGPEFLIYFQGTGAADDSGLPNDRFFAVRPEGSVSTLKIQRTERGDSAVYLCASSPVSTGGTNEQYFGPGTRLTVT.

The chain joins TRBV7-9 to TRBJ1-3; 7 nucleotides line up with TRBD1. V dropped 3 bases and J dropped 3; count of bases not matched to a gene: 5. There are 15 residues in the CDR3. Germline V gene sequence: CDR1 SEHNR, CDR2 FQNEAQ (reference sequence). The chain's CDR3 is CASSFPGGFGNTIYF. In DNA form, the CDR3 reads TGTGCCAGCAGCTTTCCAGGGGGGTTTGGAAACACCATATATTTT.

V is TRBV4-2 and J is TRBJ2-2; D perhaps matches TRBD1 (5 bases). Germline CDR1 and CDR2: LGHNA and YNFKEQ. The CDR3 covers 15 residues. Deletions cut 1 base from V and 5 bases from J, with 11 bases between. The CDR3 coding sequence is TGTGCCAGCAGCCAAGGCCAGGGTTGGACCGGGGAGCTGTTTTTT. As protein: CASSQGQGWTGELFF.

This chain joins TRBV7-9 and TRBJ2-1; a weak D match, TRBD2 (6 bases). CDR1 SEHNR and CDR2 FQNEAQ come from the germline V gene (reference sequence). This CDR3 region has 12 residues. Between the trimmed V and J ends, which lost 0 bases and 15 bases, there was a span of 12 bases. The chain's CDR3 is CASSLARGGRFF. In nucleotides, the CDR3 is TGTGCCAGCAGCTTAGCGCGGGGAGGTCGGTTCTTC.

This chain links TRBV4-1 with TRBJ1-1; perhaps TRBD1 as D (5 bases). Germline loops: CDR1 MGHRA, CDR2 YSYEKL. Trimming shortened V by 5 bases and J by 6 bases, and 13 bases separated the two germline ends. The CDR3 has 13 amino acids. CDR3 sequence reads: CASSDRRGSEAFF. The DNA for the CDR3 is TGCGCCAGCAGCGATCGACGGGGGTCTGAAGCTTTCTTT.

The CDR3 region has the DNA TGTGCCAGCAGCTTAGTGGCCCATTCCTACACCATATATTTT. As protein: CASSLVAHSYTIYF. The chain is built from TRBV7-2 and TRBJ1-3; D remains ambiguous. The germline V and J ends were trimmed by 1 base and 8 bases, with 12 bases remaining between them. The V gene's germline CDR1 is SGHTA and CDR2 FQGNSA. This CDR3 contains 14 residues.

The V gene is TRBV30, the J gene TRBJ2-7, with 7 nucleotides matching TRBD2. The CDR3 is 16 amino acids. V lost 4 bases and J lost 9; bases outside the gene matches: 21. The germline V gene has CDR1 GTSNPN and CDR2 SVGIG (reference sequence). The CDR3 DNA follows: TGTGCCTGGACGAACCAGTTGGGGACGGGGGGAGAAGTGCAGTACTTC. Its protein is CAWTNQLGTGGEVQYF.

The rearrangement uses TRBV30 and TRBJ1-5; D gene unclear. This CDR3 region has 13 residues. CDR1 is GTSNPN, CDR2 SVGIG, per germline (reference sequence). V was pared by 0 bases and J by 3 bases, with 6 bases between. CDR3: CAWSVVDNQPQHF. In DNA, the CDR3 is TGTGCCTGGAGTGTGGTAGACAATCAGCCCCAGCATTTT.

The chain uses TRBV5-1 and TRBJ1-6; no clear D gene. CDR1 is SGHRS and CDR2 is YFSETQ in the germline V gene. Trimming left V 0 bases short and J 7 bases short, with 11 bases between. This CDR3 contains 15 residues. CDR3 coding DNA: TGCGCCAGCAGCTTGGCGCCAAGCGGAAATTCACCCCTCCACTTT. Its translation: CASSLAPSGNSPLHF.